These 21 T cell receptor beta chains were all obtained from the same sample, sequenced in a study of metastatic and nonmetastatic thyroid tumors. With MiXCR, TCRdb called clones anew from the PCR reads. The sample includes about 59,000 clones, 16% of them seen just once. Patients had received no treatment of any kind before thyroid surgery. Input material: blood. Source of these receptors: a male donor with papillary thyroid cancer or a benign thyroid nodule (not recorded which). Some clones in this sample may be carry-over from other donors' samples.

In this sample, this clone turned up many times. This rearrangement joins TRBV27 to TRBJ2-3; possible D gene TRBD2, 6 bases. The V gene lost 3 bases and the J gene lost 3 bases, with 13 bases spanning the gap. Germline V lookup: CDR1 MNHEY, CDR2 SMNVEV (reference sequence). CDR3 length: 15 residues. In nucleotides, the CDR3 is TGTGCCAGCAGTTTTAGGAGGGGAGATACAGATACGCAGTATTTT. Translating it yields CASSFRRGDTDTQYF.

This clone was counted only a few times. It may be a read error: a sequence one base away is much more abundant. V gene TRBV10-3 combines with J gene TRBJ2-7, with 9 nucleotides matching TRBD1. V was pared by 2 bases and J by 1 base, with 0 bases of the junction left unmatched. The CDR3 loop spans 14 amino acids. The V gene's germline CDR1 is ENHRY and CDR2 SYGVKD. The CDR3 nucleotides are TGTGCCATCAGTGAGGACAGGGGGTCCTACGAGCAGTACTTC. Its protein product is CAISEDRGSYEQYF.

The chain is built from TRBV20-1 and TRBJ2-3; TRBD2 agrees at 8 bases. V lost 3 bases, J lost 6 bases, and 8 bases stayed unmatched. Germline values: CDR1 DFQATT, CDR2 SNEGSKA (reference sequence). The CDR3 is 14 amino acids. The chain's CDR3 is CSASPTGGPDTQYF. CDR3 coding DNA: TGCAGTGCTAGTCCAACGGGAGGGCCGGATACGCAGTATTTT.

Comments on this clone: Since a much larger clone is just one base distant, this may be a read error. The rearrangement uses TRBV5-5 and TRBJ1-5; D gene ambiguous. Germline loops: CDR1 SGHKS, CDR2 YYEKEE (reference sequence). V lost 0 bases and J lost 2, with 9 bases in between. The CDR3 covers 15 residues. CDR3 coding DNA: TGTGCCAGCAGCTTGGGCTCTGGGCGCAATCAGCCCCAGCATTTT. Translating gives CASSLGSGRNQPQHF.

This clone has ten or more counts. The chain employs TRBV11-2 and TRBJ1-2; D unclear. V lost 0 bases and J lost 4, with 12 bases in between. The length of the CDR3 is 15 residues. The germline gives CDR1 SGHAT, CDR2 FQNNGV. The CDR3 region has the DNA TGTGCCAGCAGCTTAGATCACGGGGTGAGCTATGGCTACACCTTC. Encoded protein: CASSLDHGVSYGYTF.

J is TRBJ2-7 and V is TRBV20-1, with 11 bases fitting TRBD1. The CDR3 sequence is 13 residues long. Trimming removed 6 bases from V and 3 bases from J; junction bases left unmatched: 4. The germline gives CDR1 DFQATT, CDR2 SNEGSKA (reference sequence). The CDR3 is CSAWTGGVYEQYF. In DNA, the CDR3 is TGCAGTGCATGGACAGGGGGCGTCTACGAGCAGTACTTC.

Concerning this clone: A clone one base away is much larger, so this may be a read error. The chain carries TRBV18 and TRBJ2-3, with 8 bases matching TRBD1. Per the germline V gene, CDR1 is KGHSH and CDR2 is LQKENI. This CDR3 is 15 amino acids long. This CDR3 reads CASPPLGQGTDTQYF. CDR3 nucleotide sequence: TGTGCCAGCCCACCATTGGGACAGGGCACAGATACGCAGTATTTT.

This clone was recorded many times. The gene calls are TRBV11-2 and TRBJ2-1; TRBD2 matches 8 bases. V lost 5 bases and J lost 7; bases outside the gene matches: 7. Germline assignment: CDR1 SGHAT and CDR2 FQNNGV. CDR3 length: 14 amino acids. The CDR3 DNA reads TGTGCCAGCAGCCCCATGCGCGGGGGGAATGAGCAGTTCTTC. It codes for CASSPMRGGNEQFF.

The chain is built from TRBV20-1 and TRBJ2-7; D is unclear. The V and J ends lost 1 base and 0 bases respectively, with 10 bases between them. Per germline, CDR1 DFQATT and CDR2 SNEGSKA (reference sequence). The length of the CDR3 is 14 residues. CDR3 residues: CSARGAVSSYEQYF. Written as DNA, the CDR3 is TGCAGTGCTAGAGGGGCAGTGAGCTCCTACGAGCAGTACTTC.

In its sample, this clone was seen a few times. No conserved phenylalanine or tryptophan is present at the end of the CDR3, so a read error is the likely explanation. The rearrangement joins TRBV2 to TRBJ2-5, with unresolved D. This CDR3 contains 11 residues. Germline values: CDR1 SNHLY, CDR2 FYNNEI. Deletions cut 6 bases from V and 3 bases from J, with 5 bases between. This chain's CDR3 is CASSDKETQYL. In DNA, the CDR3 is TGTGCCAGCAGCGACAAAGAGACCCAGTACCTC.

This clone has a handful of counts. A single base separates this from a much larger clone, so it may be a read error. CDR3 residues: CASSVVLDTQYF. The CDR3, as DNA: TGTGCCAGCAGCGTAGTCTTAGATACGCAGTATTTT. The rearrangement links TRBV9 to TRBJ2-3; D unresolved. Germline CDR1 SGDLS, CDR2 YYNGEE. The CDR3 contains 12 residues. V lost 0 bases and J lost 5, with 4 bases in between. The full variable domain, rest sourced from reference TRBV9 and TRBJ2-3, is DSGVTQTPKHLITATGQRVTLRCSPRSGDLSVYWYQQSLDQGLQFLIQYYNGEERAKGNILERFSAQQFPDLHSELNLSSLELGDSALYFCASSVVLDTQYFGPGTRLTVL.

In this sample, this clone turned up many times. V usage is TRBV2 and J usage is TRBJ1-5, with unresolved D. The CDR3 totals 14 residues. Per the germline V gene, CDR1 is SNHLY and CDR2 is FYNNEI. V was cut by 6 bases and J by 3 bases, with 12 bases left in between. CDR3 sequence: CASSDRSPNQPQHF. For the CDR3, the DNA is TGTGCCAGCAGCGATCGATCCCCCAATCAGCCCCAGCATTTT.

This clone has a count of ten or more. The rearrangement joins TRBV7-8 to TRBJ2-3; TRBD1 agrees at 11 bases. V dropped 2 bases and J dropped 4; count of bases not matched to a gene: 2. Germline CDR1 is SGHVS and CDR2 is FQNEAQ. The CDR3 runs to 15 residues. CDR3 protein: CASSLPGQGADTQYF. CDR3 DNA sequence: TGTGCCAGCAGCTTACCGGGACAGGGGGCAGATACGCAGTATTTT.

This clone was detected many times. The chain uses TRBV19 and TRBJ2-7, with 7 bases fitting TRBD2. Germline V CDR1 and CDR2: LNHDA, SQIVND (reference sequence). The trim removed 1 base at V and 0 bases at J, leaving 0 bases unmatched. This CDR3 is 14 amino acids long. The DNA of the CDR3 is TGTGCCAGTAGTATAGGCGGGAGCTCCTACGAGCAGTACTTC. Protein product: CASSIGGSSYEQYF.

This clone appeared many times. A clone one base away is much larger, so this may be a read error. The chain links TRBV10-2 to TRBJ2-7; 9 bases agree with TRBD1. V trimming: 7 bases; J trimming: 9 bases; junction bases outside the gene matches: 10. The germline V gene has CDR1 WSHSY and CDR2 SAAADI. The CDR3 runs to 13 residues. The CDR3 nucleotides are TGCGCCAGCACGGGACAGGGAGCACGCGGGCAGTACTTC. Amino acid sequence: CASTGQGARGQYF.

This clone has at least ten counts. The chain carries TRBV6-2 or TRBV6-3 and TRBJ2-7; a weak D match, TRBD1 (6 bases). With 0 bases removed from V and 3 bases from J, the gap between germline ends came to 15 bases. The CDR3 has 16 amino acids. From germline, CDR1 is MNHEY and CDR2 SVGEGT. CDR3 bases: TGTGCCAGCAGTTACTCCCGGCCAGCCAGGGGCTACGAGCAGTACGTC. Its protein product is CASSYSRPARGYEQYV.

This clone was seen repeatedly, ten times or more. This chain's CDR3 is CASSYPRAGSTDTQYF. The DNA of the CDR3 is TGTGCCAGCAGTTACCCCAGGGCGGGGAGCACAGATACGCAGTATTTT. The chain couples TRBV6-2 or TRBV6-3 to TRBJ2-3, with a possible D match to TRBD2 (6 bases). Germline V gene lookup returns CDR1 MNHEY and CDR2 SVGEGT. V lost 2 bases, J lost 0 bases, and 12 bases lay in between. CDR3 length: 16 residues.

This clone was seen many times. V gene TRBV4-3 combines with J gene TRBJ1-1; no firm D call. V was shortened by 0 bases and J by 1 base, with 9 bases between the two germline ends. The CDR3 has 15 amino acids. Germline-derived CDR1 and CDR2 are LGHNA and YSLEER. The CDR3 region is CASSQDRGTNTEAFF. As DNA, the CDR3 is TGCGCCAGCAGCCAAGACCGGGGAACGAACACTGAAGCTTTCTTT.

This clone was seen repeatedly, ten times or more. Other DNA sequences from this sample encode an identical CDR3 as well. This chain joins TRBV5-1 and TRBJ2-2; D not resolved. The CDR3 extends over 12 amino acids. Between the trimmed V and J ends, which lost 0 bases and 7 bases, there was a span of 4 bases. CDR1 SGHRS and CDR2 YFSETQ come from the germline V gene. The CDR3 DNA reads TGCGCCAGCAGCTTGGTGAGCGGGGAGCTGTTTTTT. Amino acid sequence: CASSLVSGELFF.

J is TRBJ1-2 and V is TRBV30; 7 bases fit TRBD1. J was trimmed by 8 bases and V by 0 bases; bases with no gene match: 3. The CDR3 consists of 12 residues. CDR1 is GTSNPN, CDR2 SVGIG, per germline (reference sequence). The CDR3 here is CAWSVGTVGYTF. The CDR3 DNA is TGTGCCTGGAGTGTAGGGACAGTCGGCTACACCTTC.

This clone was picked up a small number of times. This clone may be a read error of a much larger clone one base away. The chain combines TRBV20-1 with TRBJ2-7; D is uncertain. V lost 3 bases and J lost 7, with 7 bases in between. The CDR3 contains 10 residues. Germline CDR1 is DFQATT and CDR2 is SNEGSKA (reference sequence). CDR3: CSASVAEQYF. The DNA of the CDR3 is TGCAGTGCTAGTGTGGCAGAGCAGTACTTC.